A selection of T cell receptor beta chains follows, all from one sample in a study of blood T cell repertoires in COVID-19. Profiling relied on immunoSEQ multiplex PCR, and the TCRdb table lists in-frame clones only, not all of them. This table has fewer than 200,000 clones, roughly 86% appearing once. The sample taken for sequencing was peripheral blood. The receptors were gathered from a man in his forties or fifties who had recovered from COVID-19. The CDR3 runs from the conserved cysteine through the conserved F or W. D genes are given only for firm matches. A row's size may be missing; if present it is once, few, many or a size class.

NA,TRBV6-1,TRBJ2-7,NA,13,TGTGCCAGCAGTGAGGGCATAGCCTACGAGCAGTACTTC,CASSEGIAYEQYF
NA,TRBV6-2/TRBV6-3,TRBJ2-4,TRBD2,16,TGTGCCAGCAGTTATAACCGACTAGCGGGGGAAAACATTCAGTACTTC,CASSYNRLAGENIQYF
NA,TRBV6-2/TRBV6-3,TRBJ1-2,NA,13,TGTGCCAGCAGTTACGAGTCTAGCTATGGCTACACCTTC,CASSYESSYGYTF
NA,TRBV7-9,TRBJ1-2,TRBD1,18,TGTGCCAGCAGCCTACCATACCCCGACAGGGAGACCCACTATGGCTACACCTTC,CASSLPYPDRETHYGYTF
NA,TRBV27,TRBJ1-1,NA,12,TGTGCCAGCAGCCTTCCCTACACTGAAGCTTTCTTT,CASSLPYTEAFF
once,TRBV27,TRBJ2-7,TRBD1,14,TGTGCCAGCAGTGCTGGACAGGGGGCGGAGGAGCAGTACTTC,CASSAGQGAEEQYF
NA,TRBV4-3,TRBJ1-4,NA,15,TGCGCCAGCAGCCAAGAGACAGCAACTAATGAAAAACTGTTTTTT,CASSQETATNEKLFF
NA,TRBV28,TRBJ2-5,NA,15,TGTGCCAGCAGTTTATTGTTACGGAGGGGAGAGACCCAGTACTTC,CASSLLLRRGETQYF
NA,TRBV6-6,TRBJ1-3,NA,18,TGTGCCAGCAGTCTCCTTTCGTTAGGACAGAGCTCTGGAAACACCATATATTTT,CASSLLSLGQSSGNTIYF
NA,TRBV5-6,TRBJ2-2,NA,15,TGTGCCAGCAGTCAGCTCCAGGGGCGGACCGGGGAGCTGTTTTTT,CASSQLQGRTGELFF
NA,TRBV5-5,TRBJ2-5,TRBD2,15,TGTGCCAGCAGCTCCCTAGCGGGGAGAGATGAGACCCAGTACTTC,CASSSLAGRDETQYF
NA,TRBV15,TRBJ2-5,NA,12,TGTGCCACCAGCACCGGGGGAGAGACCCAGTACTTC,CATSTGGETQYF
once,TRBV24-1,TRBJ2-3,NA,14,TGTGCCACCAGTGATCCCGGTTCGACAGATACGCAGTATTTT,CATSDPGSTDTQYF
NA,TRBV19,TRBJ1-5,TRBD1,18,TGTGCCAGTAGTCTCTCGAACCGGGACAGGGGTGCGAGACAGCCCCAGCATTTT,CASSLSNRDRGARQPQHF
NA,TRBV6-1,TRBJ1-2,TRBD1,14,TGTGCCAGCAGTGAAGGGACAGGGGGCTATGGCTACACCTTC,CASSEGTGGYGYTF
NA,TRBV27,TRBJ2-2,NA,15,TGTGCCAGCATCGTGACAGCTGGTCCCACCGGGGAGCTGTTTTTT,CASIVTAGPTGELFF
NA,TRBV11-2,TRBJ2-5,TRBD2,14,TGTGCCAGCAGCTCTAGCGGGGGGAAAGAGACCCAGTACTTC,CASSSSGGKETQYF
NA,TRBV18,TRBJ2-7,NA,14,TGTGCCAGCTCACAAAGCCAGGGCTCCTACGAGCAGTACTTC,CASSQSQGSYEQYF
NA,TRBV10-3,TRBJ1-1,TRBD1,16,TGTGCCATCAGTGAGAGACCCGGACAGGACAACACTGAAGCTTTCTTT,CAISERPGQDNTEAFF
NA,TRBV3-1/TRBV3-2,TRBJ2-7,NA,13,TGTGCCAGCAGCTCTAGGGGGGGAGGTGAGCAGTACTTC,CASSSRGGGEQYF
few,TRBV5-5,TRBJ1-1,TRBD1,15,TGTGCCAGCAGCTTAACAGGGGGGATGAACACTGAAGCTTTCTTT,CASSLTGGMNTEAFF
NA,TRBV28,TRBJ1-2,TRBD1,14,TGTGCCAGCAGTCCCTGGACAGGGCCCTATGGCTACACCTTC,CASSPWTGPYGYTF